The subject of this entry is one T cell receptor (beta chain). The data belong to a study of blood T cell repertoires in COVID-19. The CDR3 runs 17 residues. The germline CDR1 and CDR2 sequences are KGHSY and FQNENV. The ends lost 3 bases at V and 0 bases at J; junction bases unmatched: 7. Sequencing was performed with immunoSEQ multiplex PCR; in TCRdb, only in-frame clones are kept and a portion is missing. The table shows over 95,000 clones, with 85% occurring only once. The rearrangement uses TRBV16 and TRBJ2-2; 7 bases fit TRBD1. Sequenced input: peripheral blood. The TCR was taken from a woman aged 60-75 years with COVID-19, enrolled during active disease. The CDR3 DNA is TGTGCCAGCAGCCACTTACTGACAGGGTCGAACACCGGGGAGCTGTTTTTT. This sequence encodes CASSHLLTGSNTGELFF.